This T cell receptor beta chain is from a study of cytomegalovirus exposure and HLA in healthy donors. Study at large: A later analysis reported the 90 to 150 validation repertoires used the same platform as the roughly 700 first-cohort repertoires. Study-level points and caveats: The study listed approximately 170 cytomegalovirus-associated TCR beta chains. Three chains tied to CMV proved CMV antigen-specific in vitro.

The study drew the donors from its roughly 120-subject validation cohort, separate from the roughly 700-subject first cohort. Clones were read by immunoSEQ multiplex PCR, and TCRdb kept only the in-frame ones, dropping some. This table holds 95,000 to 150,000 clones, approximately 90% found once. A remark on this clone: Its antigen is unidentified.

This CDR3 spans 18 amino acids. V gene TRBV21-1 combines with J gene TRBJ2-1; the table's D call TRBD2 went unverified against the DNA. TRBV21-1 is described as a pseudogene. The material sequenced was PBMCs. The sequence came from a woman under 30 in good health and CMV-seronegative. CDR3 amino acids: CASSKPETRPTANRGQFF. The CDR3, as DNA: TGTGCCAGCAGCAAACCCGAAACTAGGCCGACGGCGAACCGTGGGCAGTTCTTC.